This is a list of T cell receptor beta chains from one sample in a study of CD4 and CD8 cells across lung adenocarcinoma regions. MiXCR was run by TCRdb on the PCR reads, yielding one entry per CDR3 protein. The profile shows tens of thousands of distinct CDR3 sequences, under 60% of them singletons. The sample comprised CD8+ T cells from the center of a lung tumor. These receptors all stem from a male donor with lung adenocarcinoma. The CD4 and CD8 labels of this study may be unreliable. Both conserved end residues are part of each CDR3. Fields, in order: CDR3 protein, CDR3 DNA, V gene, clone size, CDR3 length, D gene, J gene. The D gene is left open where the match is weak. Only some rows state a clone size, as once, few, many or a class for expanded clones.

CDR3: CASSLSWGDTQYF
DNA: TGTGCCAGCAGCTTATCATGGGGAGATACGCAGTATTTT
V: TRBV7-3
size: many
length: 13
D: NA
J: TRBJ2-3

CDR3: CASSSGLVTEAFF
DNA: TGTGCCAGCAGTTCAGGGTTAGTCACTGAAGCTTTCTTT
V: TRBV27
size: NA
length: 13
D: NA
J: TRBJ1-1

CDR3: CASSEVPVQRTGKLYF
DNA: TGTGCCAGCAGTGAAGTCCCGGTGCAGCGCACCGGGAAGCTGTATTTT
V: TRBV6-1
size: NA
length: 16
D: NA
J: TRBJ2-2

CDR3: CARGGGGGDQDTQYF
DNA: TGTGCCAGGGGGGGCGGGGGCGGTGACCAAGATACCCAGTATTTC
V: TRBV6-1
size: NA
length: 15
D: NA
J: TRBJ2-5

CDR3: CASSLVSLAMSSEQFF
DNA: TGTGCCAGCAGTTTAGTTAGTCTCGCAATGAGCAGTGAGCAGTTCTTC
V: TRBV27
size: few
length: 16
D: NA
J: TRBJ2-1

CDR3: CASSYRGYNEQFF
DNA: TGTGCCAGCAGTTACCGGGGGTACAATGAGCAGTTCTTC
V: TRBV27
size: medium-sized
length: 13
D: NA
J: TRBJ2-1

CDR3: CASSALTSGSVLRYNEQFF
DNA: TGTGCCAGCAGCGCCCTAACTAGCGGGAGCGTGCTTCGGTACAATGAGCAGTTCTTC
V: TRBV6-6
size: medium-sized
length: 19
D: TRBD2
J: TRBJ2-1

CDR3: CASSRRFTEAFF
DNA: TGTGCCAGCAGCCGGCGGTTTACTGAAGCTTTCTTT
V: TRBV14
size: few
length: 12
D: NA
J: TRBJ1-1

CDR3: CASSGDRGGYTF
DNA: TGTGCCAGCAGTGGAGACCGGGGGGGCTACACCTTC
V: TRBV12-3/TRBV12-4
size: NA
length: 12
D: NA
J: TRBJ1-2

CDR3: CASSETWARSTNAQYF
DNA: TGTGCCAGCAGTGAAACGTGGGCTAGGAGCACCAATGCGCAGTATTTT
V: TRBV6-1
size: NA
length: 16
D: NA
J: TRBJ2-3

CDR3: CASSVRAGTEYNEQFF
DNA: TGTGCCAGCAGCGTAAGAGCTGGGACAGAGTACAATGAGCAGTTCTTC
V: TRBV9
size: NA
length: 16
D: TRBD1
J: TRBJ2-1

CDR3: CASGGFGGRDQDTQYF
DNA: TGTGCCAGCGGGGGGTTCGGGGGCCGGGACCAAGATACCCAGTATTTC
V: TRBV6-1
size: NA
length: 16
D: NA
J: TRBJ2-4

CDR3: CASSLDTDTQYF
DNA: TGTGCCAGCAGCTTAGACACAGATACGCAGTATTTT
V: TRBV7-6
size: NA
length: 12
D: NA
J: TRBJ2-3

CDR3: CASSRRTSGQETQYF
DNA: TGTGCCAGCAGTCGCCGGACTAGCGGGCAAGAGACCCAGTACTTC
V: TRBV27
size: medium-sized
length: 15
D: TRBD2
J: TRBJ2-5

CDR3: CASSRDRSSYEQYF
DNA: TGTGCCAGCAGTCGGGACAGGAGCTCCTACGAGCAGTACTTC
V: TRBV6-1
size: many
length: 14
D: TRBD1
J: TRBJ2-7

CDR3: CASSRDFPYEQYF
DNA: TGTGCCAGCAGCCGGGACTTCCCCTACGAGCAGTACTTC
V: TRBV6-1
size: NA
length: 13
D: NA
J: TRBJ2-7

CDR3: CASREAGGRVRDTQYF
DNA: TGTGCCAGCAGGGAAGCCGGGGGCCGGGTTCGGGATACCCAGTATTTT
V: TRBV6-1
size: NA
length: 16
D: NA
J: TRBJ2-3

CDR3: CASSGRPERTGTLYF
DNA: TGTGCCAGCAGCGGACGGCCGGAGAGGACCGGGACGCTGTATTTT
V: TRBV6-1
size: NA
length: 15
D: NA
J: TRBJ2-2

CDR3: CASKSNRGEAKNIQYFGAGELFF
DNA: NA
V: TRBV6-1
size: NA
length: 23
D: NA
J: TRBJ2-2

CDR3: CAGGKGGRAAETQYF
DNA: TGTGCCGGGGGGAAAGGCGGACGTGCGGCAGAGACCCAGTATTTT
V: TRBV10-3
size: NA
length: 15
D: NA
J: TRBJ2-3

CDR3: CSTAGTVAGEQYF
DNA: TGCAGCACTGCCGGGACTGTGGCGGGCGAGCAGTACTTC
V: TRBV29-1
size: few
length: 13
D: NA
J: TRBJ2-7

CDR3: CASPHDREEEQYF
DNA: TGTGCCAGCCCCCACGACAGGGAGGAAGAGCAGTACTTC
V: TRBV27
size: NA
length: 13
D: NA
J: TRBJ2-7

CDR3: CASSYASGASSYEQYF
DNA: TGTGCCAGCAGCTATGCCTCGGGGGCCAGCTCCTACGAGCAGTACTTC
V: TRBV6-5
size: NA
length: 16
D: NA
J: TRBJ2-7

CDR3: CASRVAGGGTDTQYF
DNA: TGTGCCAGCAGAGTAGCGGGAGGCGGCACAGATACGCAGTATTTT
V: TRBV3-1
size: NA
length: 15
D: TRBD2
J: TRBJ2-3

CDR3: CASSYSGGETQYF
DNA: TGTGCCAGCAGTTACTCAGGAGGAGAGACCCAGTACTTC
V: TRBV6-5
size: medium-sized
length: 13
D: NA
J: TRBJ2-5

CDR3: CASRPRNGGGETQYF
DNA: TGTGCCAGCAGACCGCGAAACGGGGGAGGGGAGACCCAGTACTTC
V: TRBV6-1
size: NA
length: 15
D: TRBD2
J: TRBJ2-5

CDR3: CASSLPRDTLPETQYF
DNA: TGTGCCAGCAGTTTACCCCGGGACACCCTCCCGGAGACCCAGTACTTC
V: TRBV27
size: NA
length: 16
D: NA
J: TRBJ2-5

CDR3: CASSEAGTGVQETQYF
DNA: TGTGCCAGCAGTGAAGCCGGGACAGGGGTTCAGGAGACCCAGTATTTT
V: TRBV6-1
size: few
length: 16
D: TRBD1
J: TRBJ2-3

CDR3: CASSETWTSNTGELFF
DNA: TGTGCCAGCAGTGAAACGTGGACTAGCAACACCGGGGAGCTGTTCTTT
V: TRBV6-1
size: NA
length: 16
D: TRBD2
J: TRBJ2-1

CDR3: CASGEGAQDTQYF
DNA: TGTGCCAGCGGGGAGGGAGCCCAAGACACGCAGTACTTC
V: TRBV6-1
size: NA
length: 13
D: TRBD2
J: TRBJ2-4

CDR3: CASSELGTSGQETQYF
DNA: TGTGCCAGCAGCGAATTAGGGACTAGCGGACAAGAGACCCAGTACTTC
V: TRBV9
size: many
length: 16
D: TRBD2
J: TRBJ2-5

CDR3: CASSYGEGYNEQFF
DNA: TGTGCCAGCAGTTACGGGGAGGGGTACAATGAGCAGTTCTTC
V: TRBV6-5
size: many
length: 14
D: TRBD2
J: TRBJ2-1

CDR3: CASSGRPVGTGAQFF
DNA: NA
V: TRBV6-1
size: NA
length: 15
D: NA
J: TRBJ2-2

CDR3: CASSFGGVDTQYF
DNA: TGTGCCAGCAGTTTCGGGGGGGTAGATACGCAGTATTTT
V: TRBV12-3/TRBV12-4
size: NA
length: 13
D: TRBD2
J: TRBJ2-3